A single sample gave rise to the 32 T cell receptor beta chains below, sequenced in a study of blood T cells in healthy people across ages. The authors ran a second PCR of 7 to 11 cycles using a sample-barcoded 5' primer and a J-beta primer mix. One entry per CDR3 protein, called by TCRdb with MiXCR from the 5' RACE reads. The sample carries about 760,000 distinct CDR3 sequences, 20% to 25% recorded once. The same data also went into a second study, on T cells of mothers and their children.

Input material: blood. Receptors originate from a boy between 10 and 17 years old in good health.

This clonotype showed up just a few times. The chain has TRBV2 and TRBJ2-5; weak D call: TRBD1 (6 bases). Trimming shortened V by 4 bases and J by 5 bases, and 11 bases separated the two germline ends. Germline V lookup: CDR1 SNHLY, CDR2 FYNNEI. The CDR3 extends over 13 amino acids. CDR3 protein: CASSVVRGETQYF. CDR3 DNA sequence: TGTGCCAGCAGTGTCGTCAGGGGTGAGACCCAGTACTTC.

In its sample, this clonotype was seen a few times. This sequence joins TRBV20-1 and TRBJ2-3; 11 nucleotides agree with TRBD2. Unmatched junction bases numbered 10, after V lost 6 bases and J lost 2 bases. CDR3 length equals 16 residues. The germline CDR1 and CDR2 sequences are DFQATT and SNEGSKA (reference sequence). The CDR3 reads CSAGTGLAGYTDTQYF. CDR3 bases: TGCAGTGCGGGGACCGGACTAGCGGGCTACACAGATACGCAGTATTTT.

There are a few counts of this clonotype. The V gene is TRBV6-1, the J gene TRBJ2-1, with D perhaps TRBD1 or TRBD2 (5 bases each). V was cut by 10 bases and J by 3 bases, with 16 bases left in between. This CDR3 is 14 amino acids long. Per germline, CDR1 MNHNS and CDR2 SASEGT. The CDR3 bases are TGTGCCATGCTACCGGGACCCTACTACAATGAGCAGTTCTTC. Translated, it gives CAMLPGPYYNEQFF.

The chain combines TRBV21-1 with TRBJ2-1. TRBV21-1 is assigned pseudogene status. This CDR3 comprises 15 residues. CDR3 amino acids: CASSTRTGSYNEQFF. The CDR3 bases are TGTGCCAGCAGCACTCGGACGGGTTCCTACAATGAGCAGTTCTTC.

This clonotype was counted many times. The chain has TRBV29-1 and TRBJ2-5, with 12 bases fitting TRBD2. Germline values: CDR1 SQVTM, CDR2 ANQGSEA. CDR3 size: 15 residues. Trimming removed 6 bases from V and 2 bases from J; junction bases left unmatched: 7. CDR3 amino acids: CSVVGLAGNQETQYF. The CDR3 DNA reads as TGCAGCGTCGTTGGACTAGCGGGAAATCAAGAGACCCAGTACTTC.

For this clonotype: Mismatch with germline at one junction end may stem from a read error. The rearrangement joins TRBV5-1 to TRBJ2-1; TRBD1 matches 11 bases. Germline V lookup: CDR1 SGHRS, CDR2 YFSETQ. CDR3 length: 13 residues. CDR3: CASSLGTGGNKLF. CDR3 coding DNA: TGCGCCAGCAGCTTGGGGACAGGGGGCAACAAGCTCTTC.

V is TRBV29-1 and J is TRBJ2-5; a weak D match, TRBD2 (8 bases). The CDR3 has 16 residues. Trimming cost V 7 bases and J 0 bases, with 21 bases left between them. Germline CDR1 SQVTM, CDR2 ANQGSEA. CDR3 amino acids: CSAQGVTSGYQETQYF. CDR3 bases: TGCAGCGCCCAGGGGGTAACTAGCGGATACCAAGAGACCCAGTACTTC.

This clonotype was observed at least ten times. The V and J genes are TRBV7-6 and TRBJ2-5, with D perhaps matching TRBD1 or TRBD2 (5 bases each). The J call may be wrong; the DNA end is better matched by TRBJ2-7. CDR3 length: 12 amino acids. The germline gives CDR1 SGHVS, CDR2 FNYEAQ. CDR3 in amino acids: CASSLARGEQYF. For the CDR3, the DNA is TGTGCCAGCAGCTTAGCGAGGGGCGAGCAGTACTTC.

This clonotype was recorded a few times. The chain couples TRBV2 to TRBJ2-5; TRBD1 agrees at 7 bases. The CDR3 is made up of 14 amino acids. V lost 6 bases and J lost 4; bases outside the gene matches: 8. Germline CDR1 SNHLY, CDR2 FYNNEI. The DNA for the CDR3 is TGTGCCAGCAGAGTTGACAGGGCTTTAGAGACCCAGTACTTC. Translated, it gives CASRVDRALETQYF.

This clonotype came up a few times. This chain links TRBV7-2 with TRBJ2-4; 10 nucleotides line up with TRBD2. There are 14 residues in the CDR3. The ends lost 5 bases at V and 6 bases at J; junction bases unmatched: 4. CDR1 is SGHTA, CDR2 FQGNSA, per germline. CDR3 residues: CASSATSGVNIQYF. DNA for the CDR3: TGTGCCAGCAGCGCCACTAGCGGGGTAAACATTCAGTACTTC.

This clonotype was detected only a few times. Mismatch with germline at one junction end may stem from a read error. The gene calls are TRBV20-1 and TRBJ2-3; TRBD2 matches at 8 bases. The germline gives CDR1 DFQATT, CDR2 SNEGSKA (reference sequence). The CDR3 loop spans 14 amino acids. The CDR3 here is CSAGGGSLTDAQYF. DNA of the CDR3: TGCAGTGCGGGCGGGGGGTCGCTCACAGATGCGCAGTATTTT.

CDR3 region: CASSLRSGDYNYGYTF. The CDR3 region has the DNA TGTGCCAGCAGTTTGCGGAGTGGTGATTATAACTATGGCTACACCTTC. The chain couples TRBV27 to TRBJ1-2; D is unresolved. Germline V CDR1 and CDR2: MNHEY, SMNVEV (reference sequence). V lost 3 bases to trimming and J lost 1 base, with 15 bases between them. This CDR3 has 16 amino acids.

This clonotype was seen a few times. V usage is TRBV3-1 and J usage is TRBJ2-5; no reliable D call. The J call could be wrong; TRBJ2-1 is a better fit for the DNA end. Germline CDR1 and CDR2: LGHDT and YNNKEL (reference sequence). The length of the CDR3 is 13 residues. The CDR3 protein is CASSQGSWSEQFF. The DNA of the CDR3 is TGTGCCAGCAGCCAAGGGTCGTGGTCTGAGCAGTTCTTC.

This rearrangement joins TRBV9 to TRBJ2-7, with D perhaps TRBD1 or TRBD2 (5 bases each). TRBJ2-1 matches the DNA end more closely, so the J call is doubtful. The CDR3 loop spans 15 amino acids. Germline lookup yields CDR1 SGDLS and CDR2 YYNGEE. Here the CDR3 DNA reads TGTGCCAGCAGCGTAGGAGGGGCCGAACACAATGAGCAGTTCTTC. Protein sequence: CASSVGGAEHNEQFF.

This rearrangement joins TRBV19 to TRBJ2-4; D assignment may be TRBD1 or TRBD2 (5 bases each). The CDR3 is 14 residues long. Germline V gene data show CDR1 as LNHDA and CDR2 as SQIVND (reference sequence). Trimming stripped 8 bases from V and 0 bases from J, with 11 bases between. The CDR3 here is CASAGTIAKNIQYF. The CDR3 DNA sequence: TGTGCCAGTGCTGGGACGATAGCCAAAAACATTCAGTACTTC.

The gene calls are TRBV12-3 or TRBV12-4 and TRBJ2-5; D gene ambiguous. V was pared by 6 bases and J by 2 bases, with 10 bases between. This CDR3 contains 13 residues. Written as DNA, the CDR3 is TGTGCCAGCAGACCCGGGCTTCAAGAGACCCAGTACTTC. Amino acids: CASRPGLQETQYF.

This clonotype was seen more than once but under ten times. The V and J genes are TRBV9 and TRBJ2-7, with D possibly being TRBD2 (5 bases). CDR3 length equals 14 residues. Looked up from germline, CDR1 is SGDLS and CDR2 is YYNGEE. The V end was cut by 4 bases, the J end by 6 bases, with 17 bases between. CDR3 sequence: CASSPRGGEREQYF. The CDR3 nucleotides are TGTGCCAGCAGCCCACGCGGTGGGGAGCGCGAGCAGTACTTC. Filled out from reference TRBV9 and TRBJ2-7, the complete variable domain reads DSGVTQTPKHLITATGQRVTLRCSPRSGDLSVYWYQQSLDQGLQFLIQYYNGEERAKGNILERFSAQQFPDLHSELNLSSLELGDSALYFCASSPRGGEREQYFGPGTRLTVT.

This sequence joins TRBV20-1 and TRBJ1-1; D uncertain. V shed 1 base and J shed 3 bases, with 6 bases lying between them. The CDR3 is made up of 12 amino acids. Germline loops: CDR1 DFQATT, CDR2 SNEGSKA (reference sequence). CDR3 sequence: CSARGADTEAFF. Here the CDR3 DNA reads TGCAGTGCTAGAGGTGCGGACACTGAAGCTTTCTTT.

V and J are TRBV5-1 and TRBJ2-3; D is ambiguous. Trimming shortened V by 0 bases and J by 5 bases, and 10 bases separated the two germline ends. Germline-derived CDR1 and CDR2 are SGHRS and YFSETQ. The CDR3 is 14 residues long. CDR3 in DNA: TGCGCCAGCAGCTTGGGGGCAGTCCAAGATACGCAGTATTTT. Amino acids: CASSLGAVQDTQYF. Looking up the rest from reference TRBV5-1 and TRBJ2-3 gives the full variable domain: KAGVTQTPRYLIKTRGQQVTLSCSPISGHRSVSWYQQTPGQGLQFLFEYFSETQRNKGNFPGRFSGRQFSNSRSEMNVSTLELGDSALYLCASSLGAVQDTQYFGPGTRLTVL.

This clonotype was detected a few times. CDR3 amino acids: CASSAGTLYNEQFF. CDR3 nucleotides: TGTGCCAGCAGCGCCGGGACCTTATACAATGAGCAGTTCTTC. This chain uses TRBV9 with TRBJ2-5, with D perhaps given as TRBD1 or TRBD2 (5 bases each). Near its end, the DNA agrees better with TRBJ2-1, so the J call may be wrong. Germline assignment: CDR1 SGDLS and CDR2 YYNGEE. This CDR3 spans 14 amino acids.

This clonotype occurred a few times. J is TRBJ1-2 and V is TRBV10-3, with TRBD1 matching 7 bases. This CDR3 spans 13 amino acids. With 5 bases clipped from V and 8 bases from J, the junction kept 8 bases outside the gene matches. Germline assignment: CDR1 ENHRY and CDR2 SYGVKD. The CDR3 DNA sequence: TGTGCCATCAGTTTCTCAGGGGGAGAAGGCTACACCTTC. It specifies CAISFSGGEGYTF.

This clonotype was seen a few times. The rearrangement links TRBV15 to TRBJ2-5; D unresolved. Germline CDR1 is LNHNV and CDR2 is YYDKDF (reference sequence). Trimming took 1 base from V and 7 from J, leaving 13 bases between them. The CDR3 is made up of 14 amino acids. CDR3 region: CATSRVPGEVTQYF. In DNA form, the CDR3 reads TGTGCCACCAGCAGAGTACCAGGCGAAGTGACCCAGTACTTC.

The chain has TRBV29-1 and TRBJ2-3, with a possible D match to TRBD1 (6 bases). Trimming cost V 1 base and J 5 bases, with 16 bases left between them. There are 15 residues in the CDR3. CDR1 SQVTM and CDR2 ANQGSEA come from the germline V gene. This chain's CDR3 is CSVEVQGLGGDTQYF. The CDR3 nucleotides are TGCAGCGTTGAAGTCCAGGGGTTAGGTGGAGATACGCAGTATTTT.

The rearrangement links TRBV27 to TRBJ2-7; 11 nucleotides match TRBD2. Germline CDR1 is MNHEY and CDR2 is SMNVEV (reference sequence). Trimming cost V 5 bases and J 3 bases; bases outside gene matches: 9. This CDR3 contains 16 residues. CDR3 nucleotides: TGTGCCAGCAGTCCCGGGACTAGCGGTCCCCGCTACGAGCAGTACTTC. Its protein product is CASSPGTSGPRYEQYF.

This sequence joins TRBV10-3 and TRBJ2-3; 7 bases match TRBD2. There are 14 residues in the CDR3. Germline V gene data show CDR1 as ENHRY and CDR2 as SYGVKD. J lost 2 bases, V lost 10 bases, and 9 bases had no gene match. The DNA of the CDR3 is TGTGCCACTGGGAGGGACCTCGACACAGATACGCAGTATTTT. This sequence encodes CATGRDLDTDTQYF.

CDR3 sequence: CASSPWGESQETQYF. In DNA form, the CDR3 reads TGCGCCAGCAGCCCCTGGGGAGAGAGTCAAGAGACCCAGTACTTC. The chain uses TRBV5-1 and TRBJ2-5; tentative D call: TRBD2 (5 bases). The CDR3 has 15 amino acids. Germline values: CDR1 SGHRS, CDR2 YFSETQ. The V end lost 4 bases, the J end lost 2 bases, and 15 bases lay between the germline ends.

This clonotype was counted only a few times. The chain carries TRBV18 and TRBJ2-1; D might be TRBD2 (6 bases). The CDR3 has 17 residues. Looked up from germline, CDR1 is KGHSH and CDR2 is LQKENI. Trimming removed 1 base from V and 6 bases from J, with 19 bases in between. The CDR3 is CASSPLQFGGTINEQFF. The CDR3 region has the DNA TGTGCCAGCTCACCACTACAGTTTGGGGGGACCATCAATGAGCAGTTCTTC.

This clonotype was counted between two and nine times. The chain combines TRBV11-2 with TRBJ2-5; no firm D call. This CDR3 contains 14 residues. Trimming pared 0 bases from V and 1 base from J, leaving 6 bases between. Germline V CDR1 and CDR2: SGHAT, FQNNGV. CDR3 nucleotides: TGTGCCAGCAGCTTAGATCTACCCCAAGAGACCCAGTACTTC. Translated, it gives CASSLDLPQETQYF.

The rearrangement uses TRBV6-5 and TRBJ2-5, with D unresolved. Germline CDR1 and CDR2: MNHEY and SVGAGI. The CDR3 is made up of 13 amino acids. V was trimmed by 0 bases and J by 5 bases, leaving 7 bases between them. The CDR3 nucleotides are TGTGCCAGCAGTTACTCGCCTGGGGAGACCCAGTACTTC. Its translation is CASSYSPGETQYF.

In this sample, this clonotype turned up a few times. The chain couples TRBV24-1 to TRBJ2-5; 9 bases fit TRBD1. Germline V gene data show CDR1 as KGHDR and CDR2 as SFDVKD. After removal of 3 bases from V and 5 bases from J, the junction contained 9 bases not matched to a gene. The CDR3 has 16 amino acids. The chain's CDR3 is CATSDGDRAASETQYF. The CDR3 DNA follows: TGTGCCACCAGTGATGGGGACAGGGCTGCATCCGAGACCCAGTACTTC.

This clonotype was counted between two and nine times. The chain employs TRBV20-1 and TRBJ2-1; 7 bases match TRBD2. Germline loops: CDR1 DFQATT, CDR2 SNEGSKA (reference sequence). The CDR3 covers 15 residues. J lost 0 bases, V lost 2 bases, and 4 bases had no gene match. The CDR3 protein is CSARPAGLSYNEQFF. The DNA of the CDR3 is TGCAGTGCTAGACCAGCGGGACTCTCCTACAATGAGCAGTTCTTC.

The chain uses TRBV5-6 and TRBJ2-2; tentatively, D is TRBD2 (6 bases). The CDR3 is 16 amino acids. V was trimmed by 4 bases and J by 7 bases, leaving 20 bases between them. Germline CDR1 reads SGHDT; CDR2 reads YYEEEE. CDR3: CASSLLMEGHGGELFF. CDR3 DNA: TGTGCCAGCAGCCTCCTCATGGAGGGCCATGGCGGGGAGCTGTTTTTT.